A selection of T cell receptor beta chains follows, all from one sample in a study of cytomegalovirus exposure and HLA in healthy donors. Measured with immunoSEQ multiplex PCR; TCRdb has only the in-frame clones, and not every one. The repertoire holds approximately 190,000 clones, with 75% to 80% as singletons. Material: PBMCs. The receptors here all came from a woman in her 30s in good health and CMV-seropositive. Each CDR3 is given with its conserved first and last residue. Fields, in order: D gene, V gene, J gene, clone size, CDR3 protein, CDR3 DNA. The D gene is left open where the match is weak. Rows give clone size only sometimes, using once, few, many, or a class for an expanded clone.

TRBD2	TRBV5-4	TRBJ2-3	NA	CASSLGTSGGGTDTQYF	TGTGCCAGCAGCTTGGGGACTAGCGGGGGGGGCACAGATACGCAGTATTTT
NA	TRBV19	TRBJ1-3	NA	CASSSTGSGNTIYF	TGTGCCAGTAGTTCGACAGGCTCTGGAAACACCATATATTTT
TRBD2	TRBV28	TRBJ2-5	NA	CASSLSELAGKETQYF	TGTGCCAGCAGTTTATCGGAACTAGCGGGGAAAGAGACCCAGTACTTC
NA	TRBV4-1	TRBJ1-1	once	CASSQEYRTTEAFF	TGCGCCAGCAGCCAAGAATACAGAACTACTGAAGCTTTCTTT
TRBD2	TRBV2	TRBJ2-5	NA	CASSHISGGLLKTQYF	TGTGCCAGCAGTCATATCTCGGGAGGGCTTCTGAAGACCCAGTACTTC
NA	TRBV11-3	TRBJ2-1	NA	CASSPPRDSRYNEQFF	TGTGCCAGCAGCCCGCCCCGGGACTCGAGATACAATGAGCAGTTCTTC
NA	TRBV12-2	TRBJ1-6	NA	CASRPASYRGDNSPLHF	TGTGCAAGTCGCCCTGCGTCATACAGGGGAGATAATTCACCCCTCCACTTT
TRBD1	TRBV5-1	TRBJ2-3	once	CASRQGRESDTQYF	TGCGCCAGCCGACAGGGAAGGGAGTCAGATACGCAGTATTTT
NA	TRBV5-1	TRBJ2-7	NA	CASSSGIYEQYF	TGCGCCAGCAGCTCGGGTATTTACGAGCAGTACTTC
NA	TRBV5-1	TRBJ2-7	NA	CASSLSYGSYEQYF	TGCGCCAGCAGCTTGTCCTATGGCTCCTACGAGCAGTACTTC
NA	TRBV30	TRBJ1-5	NA	CAWSKPDISNQPQHF	TGTGCCTGGAGTAAACCTGACATTAGCAATCAGCCCCAGCATTTT
TRBD1	TRBV10-3	TRBJ2-1	NA	CAIRSARGSGEQFF	TGTGCCATCAGGAGCGCCAGGGGGTCGGGAGAGCAGTTCTTC
NA	TRBV27	TRBJ2-7	NA	CASSLRGRVYEQYF	TGTGCCAGCAGTTTACGCGGCAGGGTCTACGAGCAGTACTTC
NA	TRBV28	TRBJ1-2	NA	CASSPPSRIYGYTF	TGTGCCAGCAGTCCTCCTAGCAGGATCTATGGCTACACCTTC
TRBD1	TRBV15	TRBJ2-5	NA	CATSRGRQGAGTQYF	TGTGCCACCAGCAGGGGTCGACAGGGGGCCGGGACCCAGTACTTC
TRBD2	TRBV5-4	TRBJ2-3	NA	CASSLPGLAGDTDTQYF	TGTGCCAGCAGCTTACCGGGACTAGCGGGAGACACAGATACGCAGTATTTT
TRBD1	TRBV18	TRBJ2-7	NA	CASSPYRQGAYEQYF	TGTGCCAGCTCACCTTATAGACAGGGGGCTTACGAGCAGTACTTC
NA	TRBV7-6	TRBJ2-7	few	CASSFNSYEQYF	TGTGCCAGCAGCTTTAACAGCTACGAGCAGTACTTC
NA	TRBV28	TRBJ2-6	NA	CASRRHLSSGANVLTF	TGTGCCAGCCGGCGACATCTCAGCTCTGGGGCCAACGTCCTGACTTTC
TRBD1	TRBV4-2	TRBJ1-2	NA	CASSLGTGGNYGYTF	TGTGCCAGCAGCCTTGGGACAGGGGGGAACTATGGCTACACCTTC
NA	TRBV5-1	TRBJ1-3	NA	CASSFRSGNTIYF	TGCGCCAGCAGCTTCAGATCTGGAAACACCATATATTTT
TRBD1	TRBV27	TRBJ2-7	few	CASSSGQVYEQYF	TGTGCCAGCAGTTCGGGACAGGTCTACGAGCAGTACTTC
TRBD2	TRBV6-6	TRBJ2-3	NA	CSISRSGDYTDTQYF	TGTTCAATCTCCAGGAGCGGGGACTACACAGATACGCAGTATTTT
NA	TRBV5-4	TRBJ1-2	NA	CASSLWGGARGYTF	TGTGCCAGCAGCTTGTGGGGGGGGGCGCGGGGCTACACCTTC
NA	TRBV28	TRBJ2-7	NA	CASSPPGRLSEQYF	TGTGCCAGCAGCCCACCCGGGAGATTATCCGAGCAGTACTTC
NA	TRBV21-1	TRBJ1-3	NA	CASSNLLQGAAGNTIYF	TGTGCCAGCAGCAACCTATTACAGGGGGCGGCTGGAAACACCATATATTTT
TRBD1	TRBV19	TRBJ2-1	NA	CASSIDQTGALYNEQFF	TGTGCCAGTAGTATAGATCAGACAGGGGCCCTCTACAATGAGCAGTTCTTC
NA	TRBV27	TRBJ2-7	NA	CASVRTLGPAAYEQYF	TGTGCCAGTGTTCGAACCCTCGGCCCGGCGGCCTACGAGCAGTACTTC
NA	TRBV7-6	TRBJ2-3	NA	CASSPEGGPVADTQYF	TGTGCCAGCAGCCCGGAGGGGGGGCCCGTCGCAGATACGCAGTATTTT
NA	TRBV6-6	TRBJ2-5	NA	CASSYRGGDQETQYF	TGTGCCAGCAGTTACCGAGGAGGGGACCAAGAGACCCAGTACTTC
TRBD2	TRBV7-2	TRBJ2-2	NA	CASSLAVGLAETGELFF	TGTGCCAGCAGCTTAGCGGTGGGACTAGCGGAGACCGGGGAGCTGTTTTTT
TRBD2	TRBV6-1	TRBJ2-1	NA	CASKGLAVYNEQFF	TGTGCCAGCAAAGGACTAGCGGTTTACAATGAGCAGTTCTTC
NA	TRBV5-6	TRBJ1-1	NA	CASRATAYTEAFF	TGTGCCAGCAGGGCGACAGCCTACACTGAAGCTTTCTTT
TRBD2	TRBV11-3	TRBJ2-3	NA	CASSPGRLAGGYTDTQYF	TGTGCCAGCAGCCCGGGGAGACTAGCGGGAGGGTATACAGATACGCAGTATTTT
TRBD2	TRBV5-1	TRBJ2-2	NA	CASEFGAGGVNTGELFF	TGCGCCAGCGAATTTGGTGCGGGGGGTGTAAACACCGGGGAGCTGTTTTTT
TRBD1	TRBV19	TRBJ1-2	NA	CASSTGQFYGYTF	TGTGCCAGTAGCACGGGACAGTTCTATGGCTACACCTTC
NA	TRBV28	TRBJ2-5	NA	CASSFQGVSTQYF	TGTGCCAGCAGTTTTCAAGGGGTTAGCACCCAGTACTTC
NA	TRBV6-1	TRBJ1-5	NA	CASSEGVFQNQPQHF	TGTGCCAGCAGTGAAGGTGTGTTTCAGAATCAGCCCCAGCATTTT
NA	TRBV28	TRBJ1-1	NA	CASTLRVGNTEAFF	TGTGCCAGCACCTTACGGGTAGGGAACACTGAAGCTTTCTTT
TRBD1	TRBV5-1	TRBJ2-1	NA	CASSLGQGAGNEQFF	TGCGCCAGCAGCTTGGGGCAGGGGGCCGGCAATGAGCAGTTCTTC
TRBD2	TRBV4-1	TRBJ2-7	NA	CASSQEGGDRSYEQYF	TGCGCCAGCAGCCAAGAGGGGGGGGATAGATCCTACGAGCAGTACTTC
TRBD1	TRBV7-9	TRBJ1-4	NA	CASSSLQDRVNEKLFF	TGTGCCAGCAGCTCCCTTCAGGACAGGGTTAATGAAAAACTGTTTTTT
TRBD1	TRBV28	TRBJ1-2	few	CASSRGQGVYGYTF	TGTGCCAGCAGCCGGGGACAGGGGGTTTATGGCTACACCTTC
NA	TRBV2	TRBJ1-5	NA	CASSAPPVPEINQPQHF	TGTGCCAGCAGTGCCCCCCCTGTTCCAGAAATCAATCAGCCCCAGCATTTT
TRBD1	TRBV28	TRBJ2-7	once	CASSHRGVGEQYF	TGTGCCAGCAGCCACAGGGGTGTTGGAGAGCAGTACTTC
NA	TRBV7-2	TRBJ2-3	NA	CASSSYTDTQYF	TGTGCCAGCAGCTCGTACACAGATACGCAGTATTTT
TRBD1	TRBV28	TRBJ2-7	NA	CASSGGTGVVYEQYF	TGTGCCAGCAGTGGGGGGACAGGGGTCGTCTACGAGCAGTACTTC
NA	TRBV5-4	TRBJ2-1	NA	CASSSVNNEQFF	TGTGCCAGCAGCTCCGTTAACAATGAGCAGTTCTTC
NA	TRBV6-6	TRBJ2-7	once	CASRIGGEQYF	TGTGCCAGCAGGATAGGAGGCGAGCAGTACTTC
TRBD1	TRBV7-9	TRBJ2-4	NA	CASSSQTGGKDKNIQYF	TGTGCCAGCAGCTCCCAAACAGGGGGCAAGGACAAAAACATTCAGTACTTC
TRBD2	TRBV5-1	TRBJ2-3	NA	CASSLVSGGATDTQYF	TGCGCCAGCAGCTTGGTTAGCGGGGGGGCCACAGATACGCAGTATTTT
TRBD2	TRBV19	TRBJ2-2	NA	CASTSGINTGELFF	TGTGCCAGTACTAGCGGGATAAACACCGGGGAGCTGTTTTTT
NA	TRBV5-1	TRBJ1-6	NA	CASSLIQPDSPLHF	TGCGCCAGCAGCTTGATACAGCCGGATTCACCCCTCCACTTT
NA	TRBV10-1	TRBJ2-2	NA	CASRDSPTGELFF	TGCGCCAGCAGGGACAGCCCCACCGGGGAGCTGTTTTTT
TRBD1	TRBV28	TRBJ2-5	few	CASSPGTEETQYF	TGTGCCAGCAGCCCCGGGACAGAAGAGACCCAGTACTTC
TRBD2	TRBV7-2	TRBJ2-1	NA	CASSWGLASHNEQFF	TGTGCCAGCAGCTGGGGACTAGCCTCCCACAATGAGCAGTTCTTC
TRBD1	TRBV7-9	TRBJ2-5	NA	CASSSWDRSSQETQYF	TGTGCCAGCAGCTCGTGGGACAGGAGCTCCCAAGAGACCCAGTACTTC
NA	TRBV7-9	TRBJ2-7	NA	CASSPLIHEQYF	TGTGCCAGCAGCCCCTTAATCCACGAGCAGTACTTC
NA	TRBV6-1	TRBJ1-6	NA	CASSGYRVAPLHF	TGTGCCAGCAGTGGGTACAGGGTGGCCCCCCTCCACTTT
NA	TRBV6-1	TRBJ2-7	once	CASSEAHGYEQYF	TGTGCCAGCAGTGAAGCGCACGGCTACGAGCAGTACTTC